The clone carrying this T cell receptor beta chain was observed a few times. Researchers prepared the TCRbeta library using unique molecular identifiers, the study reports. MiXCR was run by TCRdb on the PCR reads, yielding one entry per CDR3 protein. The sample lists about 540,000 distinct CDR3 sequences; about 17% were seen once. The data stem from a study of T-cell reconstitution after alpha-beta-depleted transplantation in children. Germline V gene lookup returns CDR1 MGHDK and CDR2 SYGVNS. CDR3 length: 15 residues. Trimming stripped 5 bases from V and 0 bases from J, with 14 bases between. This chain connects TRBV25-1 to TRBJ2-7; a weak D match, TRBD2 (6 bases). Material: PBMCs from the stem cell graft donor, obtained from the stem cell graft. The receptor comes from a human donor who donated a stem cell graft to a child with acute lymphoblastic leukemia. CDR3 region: CASSFSGRSSYEQYF. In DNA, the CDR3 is TGTGCCAGCAGTTTTAGCGGTCGGAGCTCCTACGAGCAGTACTTC.